The T cell receptor beta chain under discussion was sequenced for a study of cytomegalovirus exposure and HLA in healthy donors. General study findings and limits: The tendency of first-cohort TCR clusters to co-occur in the 100 to 150 validation repertoires emerged from a later analysis.

Comment on this clone: What it binds is not known.

Germline CDR1 SGHVS, CDR2 FNYEAQ. This CDR3 has 12 amino acids. Trimming left V 3 bases short and J 5 bases short, with 4 bases between. Libraries were prepared by immunoSEQ multiplex PCR; TCRdb keeps only in-frame clonotypes and omits some of them. In the table there are about 330,000 clones, approximately 86% of which are singletons. The rearrangement uses TRBV7-6 and TRBJ1-4; D is uncertain. The TCR originated in a woman in her thirties in good health and CMV-seropositive. The source material was PBMCs. The CDR3 sequence is CASSLFNEKLFF. DNA for the CDR3: TGTGCCAGCAGCTTGTTCAATGAAAAACTGTTTTTT. Full variable domain (remainder filled in from reference TRBV7-6 and TRBJ1-4): GAGVSQSPRYKVTKRGQDVALRCDPISGHVSLYWYRQALGQGPEFLTYFNYEAQQDKSGLPNDRFSAERPEGSISTLTIQRTEQRDSAMYRCASSLFNEKLFFGSGTQLSVL.